This is a list of T cell receptor beta chains from one sample in a study of OX40 agonist ivuxolimab in advanced cancers. Libraries were prepared by immunoSEQ multiplex PCR; TCRdb keeps only in-frame clonotypes and omits some of them. The sample shows 90,000 to 100,000 clones, 90% to 97% of them seen only once. Sample: CD4+ or CD8+ T cells sorted from blood, taken in a trial of the OX40 agonist ivuxolimab. These receptors were taken from an adult with an advanced solid tumor such as melanoma, head and neck, liver or kidney cancer. CDR3s include the opening cysteine and the closing phenylalanine or tryptophan. The order of the fields is clone size, V gene, CDR3 length, J gene, D gene, CDR3 DNA, CDR3 protein. The D gene is left open where the match is weak. Size is stated for part of the rows, as once, few or many counts, or as a class when the clone is expanded.

clone_size: few
v_call: TRBV6-5
cdr3_length: 14
j_call: TRBJ1-4
d_call: TRBD1
cdr3_nt: TGTGCCAGCAGATCGGGACAGGGTTATGAAAAACTGTTTTTT
cdr3_aa: CASRSGQGYEKLFF

clone_size: NA
v_call: TRBV27
cdr3_length: 16
j_call: TRBJ2-7
d_call: TRBD2
cdr3_nt: TGTGCCAGCAGTATCCTCCAGGCGGGAGGCCCCTACGAGCAGTACTTC
cdr3_aa: CASSILQAGGPYEQYF

clone_size: NA
v_call: TRBV5-1
cdr3_length: 14
j_call: TRBJ2-5
d_call: NA
cdr3_nt: TGCGCCAGCAGCTTAGAGGGGAGCCAAGAGACCCAGTACTTC
cdr3_aa: CASSLEGSQETQYF

clone_size: NA
v_call: TRBV27
cdr3_length: 16
j_call: TRBJ1-1
d_call: NA
cdr3_nt: TGTGCCAGCAGTTTAAAACTACCGGGCGGGAACACTGAAGCTTTCTTT
cdr3_aa: CASSLKLPGGNTEAFF

clone_size: NA
v_call: TRBV6-6
cdr3_length: 14
j_call: TRBJ2-1
d_call: TRBD2
cdr3_nt: TGTGCCATCAGCCTTAGCGGGAGTTACAATGAGCAGTTCTTC
cdr3_aa: CAISLSGSYNEQFF

clone_size: NA
v_call: TRBV9
cdr3_length: 15
j_call: TRBJ2-3
d_call: TRBD1
cdr3_nt: TGTGCCAGCAGTCGTGAGGGGGCAAGCACAGATACGCAGTATTTT
cdr3_aa: CASSREGASTDTQYF

clone_size: NA
v_call: TRBV30
cdr3_length: 15
j_call: TRBJ1-2
d_call: NA
cdr3_nt: TGTGCCTGGAGTACCCCGGGAGGTGCAAACTATGGCTACACCTTC
cdr3_aa: CAWSTPGGANYGYTF

clone_size: NA
v_call: TRBV5-5
cdr3_length: 11
j_call: TRBJ2-2
d_call: NA
cdr3_nt: TGTGCCAGCAGCCCGGGCAGGGAGCTGTTTTTT
cdr3_aa: CASSPGRELFF

clone_size: once
v_call: TRBV19
cdr3_length: 16
j_call: TRBJ1-3
d_call: TRBD1
cdr3_nt: TGTGCCAGTACTATGGGACAGGGGTTCTCTGGAAACACCATATATTTT
cdr3_aa: CASTMGQGFSGNTIYF

clone_size: NA
v_call: TRBV7-9
cdr3_length: 15
j_call: TRBJ1-1
d_call: NA
cdr3_nt: TGTGCCAGCAGCTCCCCACCCAGGGGAAACACTGAAGCTTTCTTT
cdr3_aa: CASSSPPRGNTEAFF

clone_size: once
v_call: TRBV13
cdr3_length: 17
j_call: TRBJ1-3
d_call: TRBD1
cdr3_nt: TGTGCCAGCAGTTTCAAAGGGGACAGGAACATTGGAAACACCATATATTTT
cdr3_aa: CASSFKGDRNIGNTIYF

clone_size: NA
v_call: TRBV11-3
cdr3_length: 17
j_call: TRBJ2-1
d_call: NA
cdr3_nt: TGTGCCAGCAGCCTAGGGCCCATCTGGGACAACAACAATGAGCAGTTCTTC
cdr3_aa: CASSLGPIWDNNNEQFF

clone_size: NA
v_call: TRBV29-1
cdr3_length: 16
j_call: TRBJ2-2
d_call: TRBD2
cdr3_nt: TGCAGCGTTGAAGTTCTAGCGGGGGAAGGCACCGGGGAGCTGTTTTTT
cdr3_aa: CSVEVLAGEGTGELFF

clone_size: NA
v_call: TRBV21-1
cdr3_length: 15
j_call: TRBJ1-5
d_call: NA
cdr3_nt: TGTGCCAGCAGCAAAGCGGCAGGGAGGGATCAGCCCCAGCATTTT
cdr3_aa: CASSKAAGRDQPQHF

clone_size: NA
v_call: TRBV13
cdr3_length: 16
j_call: TRBJ1-4
d_call: TRBD1
cdr3_nt: TGTGCCAGCAGCAACCGGGACAGTGCAACTAATGAAAAACTGTTTTTT
cdr3_aa: CASSNRDSATNEKLFF

clone_size: NA
v_call: TRBV19
cdr3_length: 15
j_call: TRBJ2-1
d_call: NA
cdr3_nt: TGTGCCAGTACCCCCCGGGCTAGCATGTACAATGAGCAGTTCTTC
cdr3_aa: CASTPRASMYNEQFF

clone_size: NA
v_call: TRBV27
cdr3_length: 14
j_call: TRBJ2-7
d_call: NA
cdr3_nt: TGTGCCAGCAGTTCGGGGACTCCTGCCTACGAGCAGTACTTC
cdr3_aa: CASSSGTPAYEQYF

clone_size: NA
v_call: TRBV29-1
cdr3_length: 14
j_call: TRBJ2-3
d_call: TRBD1
cdr3_nt: TGCAGCGGAGCTGGGGGACAGTTCACAGATACGCAGTATTTT
cdr3_aa: CSGAGGQFTDTQYF

clone_size: NA
v_call: TRBV21-1
cdr3_length: 13
j_call: TRBJ2-4
d_call: NA
cdr3_nt: TGTGCCAGCAGCAAATGGCCCGAGCAGGCACAGTACTTC
cdr3_aa: CASSKWPEQAQYF

clone_size: NA
v_call: TRBV4-3
cdr3_length: 15
j_call: TRBJ2-5
d_call: NA
cdr3_nt: TGCGCCAGCAGCCCCTTTTGGGATGGCCGGGAGACCCAGTACTTC
cdr3_aa: CASSPFWDGRETQYF

clone_size: NA
v_call: TRBV5-1
cdr3_length: 14
j_call: TRBJ2-7
d_call: NA
cdr3_nt: TGCGCCAGCAGCTTGGATGCTCTTTCCTACGAGCAGTACTTC
cdr3_aa: CASSLDALSYEQYF

clone_size: NA
v_call: TRBV4-2
cdr3_length: 17
j_call: TRBJ1-4
d_call: TRBD1
cdr3_nt: TGTGCCAGCAGCCAAGATGGGCTACAGGGGAGGAATGAAAAACTGTTTTTT
cdr3_aa: CASSQDGLQGRNEKLFF

clone_size: once
v_call: TRBV5-4
cdr3_length: 16
j_call: TRBJ1-1
d_call: NA
cdr3_nt: TGTGCCAGCAGCCACCCCGAAGGAGGCGTGAGCACTGAAGCTTTCTTT
cdr3_aa: CASSHPEGGVSTEAFF

clone_size: once
v_call: TRBV9
cdr3_length: 13
j_call: TRBJ1-1
d_call: NA
cdr3_nt: TGTGCCAGCAGCGGCGGGGGAATCACTGAAGCTTTCTTT
cdr3_aa: CASSGGGITEAFF

clone_size: NA
v_call: TRBV10-3
cdr3_length: 16
j_call: TRBJ2-3
d_call: NA
cdr3_nt: TGTGCCATCAGTTCCCCTTCAGATCCACTCACAGATACGCAGTATTTT
cdr3_aa: CAISSPSDPLTDTQYF